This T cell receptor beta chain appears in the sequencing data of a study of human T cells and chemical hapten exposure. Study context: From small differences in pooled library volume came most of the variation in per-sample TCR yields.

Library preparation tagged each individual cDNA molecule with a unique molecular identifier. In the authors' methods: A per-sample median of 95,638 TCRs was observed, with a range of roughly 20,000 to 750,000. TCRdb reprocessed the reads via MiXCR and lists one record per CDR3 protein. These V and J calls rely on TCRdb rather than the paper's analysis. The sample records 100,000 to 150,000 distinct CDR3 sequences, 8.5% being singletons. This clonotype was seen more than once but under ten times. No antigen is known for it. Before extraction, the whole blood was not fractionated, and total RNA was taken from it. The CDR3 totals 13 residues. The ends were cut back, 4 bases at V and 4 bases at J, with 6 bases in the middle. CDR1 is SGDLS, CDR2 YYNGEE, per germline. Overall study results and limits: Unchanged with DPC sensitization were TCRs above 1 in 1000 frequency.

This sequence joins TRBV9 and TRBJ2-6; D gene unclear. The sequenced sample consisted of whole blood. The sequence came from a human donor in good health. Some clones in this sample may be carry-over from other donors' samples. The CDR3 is CASSTPGANVLTF. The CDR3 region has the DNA TGTGCCAGCAGCACTCCCGGGGCCAACGTCCTGACTTTC.